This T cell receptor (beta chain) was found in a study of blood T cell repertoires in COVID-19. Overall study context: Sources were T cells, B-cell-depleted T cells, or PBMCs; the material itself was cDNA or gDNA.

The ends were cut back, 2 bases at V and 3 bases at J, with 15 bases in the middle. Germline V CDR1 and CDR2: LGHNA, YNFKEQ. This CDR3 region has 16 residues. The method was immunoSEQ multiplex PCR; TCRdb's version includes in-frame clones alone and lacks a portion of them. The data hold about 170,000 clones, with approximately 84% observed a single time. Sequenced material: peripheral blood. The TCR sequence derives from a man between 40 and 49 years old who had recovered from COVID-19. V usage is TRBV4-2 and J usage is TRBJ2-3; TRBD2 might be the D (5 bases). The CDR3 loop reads CASSQRAHGGTDTQYF. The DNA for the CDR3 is TGTGCCAGCAGCCAAAGGGCTCATGGCGGGACAGATACGCAGTATTTT.